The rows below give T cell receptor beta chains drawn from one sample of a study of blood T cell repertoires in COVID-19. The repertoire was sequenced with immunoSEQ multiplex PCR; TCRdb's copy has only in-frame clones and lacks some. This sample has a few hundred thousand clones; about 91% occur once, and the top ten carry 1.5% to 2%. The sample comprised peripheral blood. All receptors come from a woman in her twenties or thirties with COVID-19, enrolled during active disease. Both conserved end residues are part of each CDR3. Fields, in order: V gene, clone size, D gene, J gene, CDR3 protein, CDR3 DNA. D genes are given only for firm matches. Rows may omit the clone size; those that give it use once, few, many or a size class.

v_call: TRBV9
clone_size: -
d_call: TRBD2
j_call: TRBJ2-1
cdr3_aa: CASSGPSAGRNEQFF
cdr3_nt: TGTGCCAGCAGCGGACCCTCAGCGGGGCGCAATGAGCAGTTCTTC

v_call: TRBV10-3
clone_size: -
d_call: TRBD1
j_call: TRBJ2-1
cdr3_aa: CAVSTGTVSYNEQFF
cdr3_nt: TGTGCCGTGAGCACCGGGACAGTCTCCTACAATGAGCAGTTCTTC

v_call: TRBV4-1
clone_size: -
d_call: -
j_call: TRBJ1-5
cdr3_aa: CASSQVVGRIYSNQPQHF
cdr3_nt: TGCGCCAGCAGCCAAGTGGTGGGCAGAATTTATAGCAATCAGCCCCAGCATTTT

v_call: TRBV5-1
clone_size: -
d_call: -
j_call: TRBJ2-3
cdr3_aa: CASSLEGHRTDTQYF
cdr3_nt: TGCGCCAGCAGCTTGGAGGGACACCGCACAGATACGCAGTATTTT

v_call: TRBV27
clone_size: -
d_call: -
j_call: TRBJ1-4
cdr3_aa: CASSSQGSNEKLFF
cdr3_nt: TGTGCCAGCAGTTCTCAGGGGAGCAATGAAAAACTGTTTTTT

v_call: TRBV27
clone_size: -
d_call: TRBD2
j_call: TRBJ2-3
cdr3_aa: CASSFLPPSPGLAGGKWDTQYF
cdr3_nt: TGTGCCAGCAGTTTCCTTCCCCCTTCCCCGGGACTAGCGGGGGGGAAGTGGGATACGCAGTATTTT

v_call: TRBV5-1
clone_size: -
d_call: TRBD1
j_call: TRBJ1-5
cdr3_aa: CASSPTGQGGQPQHF
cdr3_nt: TGCGCCAGCAGCCCTACGGGACAGGGCGGGCAGCCCCAGCATTTT

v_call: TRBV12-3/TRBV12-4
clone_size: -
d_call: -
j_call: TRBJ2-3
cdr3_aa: CASIKIGADTQYF
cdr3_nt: TGTGCCAGCATCAAAATAGGAGCAGATACGCAGTATTTT

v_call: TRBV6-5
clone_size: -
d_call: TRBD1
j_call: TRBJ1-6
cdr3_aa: CASSYSPDREALHF
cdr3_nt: TGTGCCAGCAGTTACTCCCCGGACAGGGAGGCCCTCCACTTT

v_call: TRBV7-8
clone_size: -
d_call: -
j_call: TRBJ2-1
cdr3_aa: CASSGGGVGVNEQFF
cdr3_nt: TGTGCCAGCAGCGGCGGAGGAGTCGGGGTCAATGAGCAGTTCTTC

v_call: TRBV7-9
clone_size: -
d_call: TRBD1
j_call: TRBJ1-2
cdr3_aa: CASSLGTGVYGYTF
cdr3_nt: TGTGCCAGCAGCTTGGGAACAGGGGTCTATGGCTACACCTTC

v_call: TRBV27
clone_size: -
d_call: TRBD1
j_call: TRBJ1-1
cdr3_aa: CASSLALPGQLNTEAFF
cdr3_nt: TGTGCCAGCAGTTTAGCCCTACCGGGACAGCTGAACACTGAAGCTTTCTTT

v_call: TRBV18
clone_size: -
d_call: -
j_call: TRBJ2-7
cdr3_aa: CASSPFTRGGEQYF
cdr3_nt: TGTGCCAGCTCACCATTTACGAGAGGGGGCGAGCAGTACTTC

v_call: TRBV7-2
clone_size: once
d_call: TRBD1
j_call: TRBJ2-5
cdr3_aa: CASSLDRGLETQYF
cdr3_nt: TGTGCCAGCAGCTTAGACAGGGGTTTGGAGACCCAGTACTTC

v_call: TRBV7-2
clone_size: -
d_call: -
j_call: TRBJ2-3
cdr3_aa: CASSPGFRGIDTQYF
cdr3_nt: TGTGCCAGCAGCCCGGGGTTCAGGGGTATAGATACGCAGTATTTT

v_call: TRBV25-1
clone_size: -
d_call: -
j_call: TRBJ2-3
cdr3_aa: CASRSAGDTDTQYF
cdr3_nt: TGTGCCAGCAGAAGCGCAGGGGACACAGATACGCAGTATTTT

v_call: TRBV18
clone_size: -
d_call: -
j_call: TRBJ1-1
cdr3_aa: CASSPGGNTEAFF
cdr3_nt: TGTGCCAGCTCCCCGGGGGGGAACACTGAAGCTTTCTTT

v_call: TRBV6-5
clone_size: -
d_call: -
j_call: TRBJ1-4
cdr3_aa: CATRDVRREKLFF
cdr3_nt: TGTGCCACAAGGGATGTCCGGAGGGAAAAACTGTTTTTT

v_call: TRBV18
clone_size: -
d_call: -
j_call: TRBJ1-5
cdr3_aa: CASSPFSGSNQPQHF
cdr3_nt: TGTGCCAGCTCACCATTCTCAGGTAGCAATCAGCCCCAGCATTTT

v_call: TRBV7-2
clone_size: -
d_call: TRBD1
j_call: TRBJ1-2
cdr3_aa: CASSSYRGDSYGYTF
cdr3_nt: TGTGCCAGCAGCTCCTACAGGGGTGACTCCTATGGCTACACCTTC

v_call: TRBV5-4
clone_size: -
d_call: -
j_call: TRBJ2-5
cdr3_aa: CASSITGLETQYF
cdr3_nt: TGTGCCAGCAGCATTACAGGTTTGGAGACCCAGTACTTC

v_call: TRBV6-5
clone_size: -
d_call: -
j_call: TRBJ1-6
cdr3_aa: CATQGQRNSPLHF
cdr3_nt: TGTGCCACACAAGGACAGAGGAATTCACCCCTCCACTTT

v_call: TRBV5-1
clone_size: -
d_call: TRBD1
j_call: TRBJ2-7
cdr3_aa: CASSATGTGHYEQYF
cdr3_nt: TGCGCCAGCAGCGCAACCGGGACAGGCCACTACGAGCAGTACTTC

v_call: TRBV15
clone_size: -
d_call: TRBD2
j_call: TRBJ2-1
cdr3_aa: CATSRVGTSGYNEQFF
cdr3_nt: TGTGCCACCAGCAGAGTCGGGACTAGCGGGTACAATGAGCAGTTCTTC

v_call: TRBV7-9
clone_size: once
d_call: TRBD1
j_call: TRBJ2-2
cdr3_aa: CASSSGLTGGLGELFF
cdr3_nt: TGTGCCAGCAGCTCCGGCCTCACAGGGGGCTTGGGGGAGCTGTTTTTT

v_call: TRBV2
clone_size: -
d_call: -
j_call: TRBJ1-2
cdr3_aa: CASSEAGGGYTF
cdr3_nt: TGTGCCAGCAGTGAGGCCGGGGGTGGCTACACCTTC

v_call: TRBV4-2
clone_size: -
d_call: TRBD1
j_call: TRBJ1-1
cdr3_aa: CASSQETQGETTEAFF
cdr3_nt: TGTGCCAGCAGCCAAGAGACTCAGGGGGAAACAACTGAAGCTTTCTTT

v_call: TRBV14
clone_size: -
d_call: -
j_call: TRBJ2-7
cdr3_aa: CASSQVGAAYEQYF
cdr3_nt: TGTGCCAGCAGCCAAGTGGGGGCGGCCTACGAGCAGTACTTC

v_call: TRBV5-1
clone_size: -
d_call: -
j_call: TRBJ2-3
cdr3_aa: CASSPRGKDADTQYF
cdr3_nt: TGCGCCAGCAGCCCTCGGGGGAAGGACGCAGATACGCAGTATTTT

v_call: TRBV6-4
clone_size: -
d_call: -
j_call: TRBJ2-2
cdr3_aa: CASSDSTAGELFF
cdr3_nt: TGTGCCAGCAGTGACTCGACAGCCGGGGAGCTGTTTTTT

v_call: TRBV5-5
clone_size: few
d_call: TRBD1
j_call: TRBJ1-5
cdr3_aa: CASSLVVGQGSQPQHF
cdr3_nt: TGTGCCAGCAGCTTGGTAGTCGGACAGGGCAGTCAGCCCCAGCATTTT

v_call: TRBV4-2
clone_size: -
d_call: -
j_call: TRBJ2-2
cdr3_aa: CASSQDGPEEGGGELFF
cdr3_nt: TGTGCCAGCAGCCAAGATGGCCCGGAGGAGGGCGGCGGGGAGCTGTTTTTT

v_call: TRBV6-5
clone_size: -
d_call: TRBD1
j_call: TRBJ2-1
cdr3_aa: CASRLGTGTYNEQFF
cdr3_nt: TGTGCCAGCAGACTCGGGACAGGGACCTACAATGAGCAGTTCTTC

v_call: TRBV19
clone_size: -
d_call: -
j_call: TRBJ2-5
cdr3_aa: CASSIGLSGTSFETQYF
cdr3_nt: TGTGCCAGTAGTATTGGGCTGTCCGGGACAAGCTTCGAGACCCAGTACTTC

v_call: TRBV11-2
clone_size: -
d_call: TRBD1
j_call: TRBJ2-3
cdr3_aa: CASTLLGGVDTQYF
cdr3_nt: TGTGCCAGCACCCTCCTAGGGGGCGTCGATACGCAGTATTTT

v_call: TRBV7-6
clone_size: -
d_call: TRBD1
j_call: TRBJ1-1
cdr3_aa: CASSFDRDTEAFF
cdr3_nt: TGTGCCAGCAGCTTCGACAGGGACACTGAAGCTTTCTTT

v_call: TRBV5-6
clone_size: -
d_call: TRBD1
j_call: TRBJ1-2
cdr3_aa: CASSPDRAYGYTF
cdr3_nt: TGTGCCAGCAGCCCGGACAGGGCCTATGGCTACACCTTC

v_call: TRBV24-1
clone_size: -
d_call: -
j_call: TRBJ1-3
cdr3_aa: CATSDFRVPGTIYF
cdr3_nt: TGTGCCACCAGTGATTTTCGGGTCCCGGGCACCATATATTTT

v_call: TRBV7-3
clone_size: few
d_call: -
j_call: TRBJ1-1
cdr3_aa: CASSFPGNTEAFF
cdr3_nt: TGTGCCAGCAGCTTCCCAGGGAACACTGAAGCTTTCTTT

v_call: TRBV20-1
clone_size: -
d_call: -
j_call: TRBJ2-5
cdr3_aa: CSAAYEAQYF
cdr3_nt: TGCAGTGCAGCCTATGAGGCCCAGTACTTC

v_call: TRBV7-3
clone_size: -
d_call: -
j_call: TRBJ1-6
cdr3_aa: CASSSSRDSPLHF
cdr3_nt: TGTGCCAGCAGCTCCTCCCGCGATTCACCCCTCCACTTT

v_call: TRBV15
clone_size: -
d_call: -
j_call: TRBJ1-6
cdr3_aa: CATTDFLLSGAGTPLHF
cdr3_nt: TGTGCCACCACCGATTTCCTTTTGTCGGGTGCAGGGACACCCCTCCACTTT